This T cell receptor (beta chain) stems from a study of Graves' ophthalmopathy and Graves' hyperthyroidism. The authors amplified TCR beta CDR3 regions, and they did so from RNA transcripts for repertoire sequencing. An opening RT-PCR round employed HTBI primers and preceded a second-round multiplex PCR. TCRdb re-called the multiplex PCR reads through MiXCR, storing one row per CDR3 protein. The sample lists hundreds of thousands of distinct CDR3 sequences, just over 15% occurring once. This clonotype was seen a few times. Antigen specificity is unknown. Study outcomes and limitations: Blood shared most expanded thyroid clonotypes above 0.001 frequency.

CDR1 and CDR2 from the germline V gene are DFQATT and SNEGSKA (reference sequence). V lost 4 bases and J lost 0; bases outside the gene matches: 3. The CDR3 length is 14 residues. The chain carries TRBV20-1 and TRBJ1-5; TRBD1 matches 7 bases. What was sequenced was peripheral blood. The receptor's source is a woman under 30 with stable Graves' hyperthyroidism. The CDR3 DNA follows: TGCAGTGCTACCCAGGGGGGTAGCAATCAGCCCCAGCATTTT. Amino acids: CSATQGGSNQPQHF.